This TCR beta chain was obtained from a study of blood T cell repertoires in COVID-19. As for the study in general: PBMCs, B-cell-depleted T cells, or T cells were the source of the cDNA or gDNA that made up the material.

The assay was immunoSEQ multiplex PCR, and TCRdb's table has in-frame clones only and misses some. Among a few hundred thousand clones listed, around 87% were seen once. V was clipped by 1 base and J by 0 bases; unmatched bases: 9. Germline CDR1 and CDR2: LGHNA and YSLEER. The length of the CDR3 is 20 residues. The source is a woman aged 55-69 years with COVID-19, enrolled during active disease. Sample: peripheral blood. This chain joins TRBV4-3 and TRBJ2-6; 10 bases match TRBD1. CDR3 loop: CASSQVLRQGASSGANVLTF. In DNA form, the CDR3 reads TGCGCCAGCAGCCAAGTTTTGCGACAGGGGGCGAGCTCTGGGGCCAACGTCCTGACTTTC.